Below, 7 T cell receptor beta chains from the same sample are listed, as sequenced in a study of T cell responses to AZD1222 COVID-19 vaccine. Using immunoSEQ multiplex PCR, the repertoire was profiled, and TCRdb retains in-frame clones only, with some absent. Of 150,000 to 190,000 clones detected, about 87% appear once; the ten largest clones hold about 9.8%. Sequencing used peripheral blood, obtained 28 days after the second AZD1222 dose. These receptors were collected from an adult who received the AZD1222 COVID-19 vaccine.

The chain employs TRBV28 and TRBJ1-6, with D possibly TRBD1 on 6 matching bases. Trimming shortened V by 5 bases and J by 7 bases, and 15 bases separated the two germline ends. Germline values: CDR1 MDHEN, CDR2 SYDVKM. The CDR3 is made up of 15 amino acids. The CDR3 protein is CASSPGGQGNSPLHF. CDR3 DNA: TGTGCCAGCAGTCCCGGGGGGCAGGGAAATTCACCCCTCCACTTT.

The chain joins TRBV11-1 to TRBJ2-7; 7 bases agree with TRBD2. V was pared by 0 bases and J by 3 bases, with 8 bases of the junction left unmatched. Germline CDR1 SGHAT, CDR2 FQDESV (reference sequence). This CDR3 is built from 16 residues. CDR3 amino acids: CASSLARGTAYYEQYF. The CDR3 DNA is TGTGCCAGCAGCTTAGCGCGGGGGACCGCATACTACGAGCAGTACTTC.

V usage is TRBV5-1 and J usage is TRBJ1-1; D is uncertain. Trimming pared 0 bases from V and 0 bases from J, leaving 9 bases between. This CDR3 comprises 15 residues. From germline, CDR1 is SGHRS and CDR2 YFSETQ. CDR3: CASSLDVGMNTEAFF. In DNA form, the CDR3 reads TGCGCCAGCAGCTTGGACGTGGGAATGAACACTGAAGCTTTCTTT.

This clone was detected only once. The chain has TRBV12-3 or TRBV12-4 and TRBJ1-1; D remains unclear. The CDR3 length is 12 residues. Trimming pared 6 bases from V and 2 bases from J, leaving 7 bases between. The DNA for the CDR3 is TGTGCCAGCAGACTTGAAAACACTGAAGCTTTCTTT. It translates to CASRLENTEAFF.

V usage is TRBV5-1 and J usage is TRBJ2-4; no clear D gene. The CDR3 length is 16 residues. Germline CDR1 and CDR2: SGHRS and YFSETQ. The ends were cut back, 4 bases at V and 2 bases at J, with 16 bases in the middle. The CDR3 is CASSRVAVTTKNIQYF. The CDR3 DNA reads TGCGCCAGCAGCAGGGTGGCAGTTACGACCAAAAACATTCAGTACTTC.

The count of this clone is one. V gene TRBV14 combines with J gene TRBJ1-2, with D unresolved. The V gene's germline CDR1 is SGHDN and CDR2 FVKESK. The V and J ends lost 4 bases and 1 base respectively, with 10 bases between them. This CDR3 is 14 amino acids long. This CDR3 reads CASSLDIVNYGYTF. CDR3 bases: TGTGCCAGCAGCCTAGATATCGTTAACTATGGCTACACCTTC.

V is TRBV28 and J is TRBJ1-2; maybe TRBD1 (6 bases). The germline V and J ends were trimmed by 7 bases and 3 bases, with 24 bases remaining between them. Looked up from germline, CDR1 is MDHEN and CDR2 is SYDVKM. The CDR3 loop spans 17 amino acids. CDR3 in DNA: TGTGCCAGCACCCTCAGCGGGCGGCAGGGGAATGACTATGGCTACACCTTC. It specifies CASTLSGRQGNDYGYTF.